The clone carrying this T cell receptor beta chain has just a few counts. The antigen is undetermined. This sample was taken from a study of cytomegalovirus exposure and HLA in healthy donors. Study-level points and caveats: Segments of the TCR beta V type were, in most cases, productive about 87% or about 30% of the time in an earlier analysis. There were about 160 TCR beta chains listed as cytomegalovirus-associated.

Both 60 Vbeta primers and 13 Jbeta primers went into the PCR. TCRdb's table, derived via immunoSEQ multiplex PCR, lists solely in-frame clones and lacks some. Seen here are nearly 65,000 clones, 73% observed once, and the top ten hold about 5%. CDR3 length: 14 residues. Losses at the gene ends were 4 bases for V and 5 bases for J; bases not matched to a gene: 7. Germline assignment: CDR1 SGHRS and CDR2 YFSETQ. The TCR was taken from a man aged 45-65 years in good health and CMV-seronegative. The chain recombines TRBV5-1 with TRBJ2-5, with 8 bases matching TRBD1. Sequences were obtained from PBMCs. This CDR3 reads CASSPDRGYETQYF. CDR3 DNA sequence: TGCGCCAGCAGCCCCGACAGGGGTTACGAGACCCAGTACTTC. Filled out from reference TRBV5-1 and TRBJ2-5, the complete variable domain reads KAGVTQTPRYLIKTRGQQVTLSCSPISGHRSVSWYQQTPGQGLQFLFEYFSETQRNKGNFPGRFSGRQFSNSRSEMNVSTLELGDSALYLCASSPDRGYETQYFGPGTRLLVL.